This passage covers 30 T cell receptor beta chains from one sample sequenced in a study of blood T cells in healthy people across ages. Primed by a sample-barcoded 5' primer and a J-beta primer mix, a second PCR proceeded for about 6 to 11 cycles. Each CDR3 protein gets one entry after TCRdb re-called the 5' RACE reads with MiXCR. The sample has about 1.8 million distinct CDR3 sequences; around 48% are singletons. The sequencing input was blood. Receptor source: a middle-aged woman in good health.

The J gene is TRBJ2-7, the V gene TRBV21-1; the table calls TRBD1, which could not be checked here. TRBV21-1 represents a pseudogene. The CDR3 runs to 15 residues. Here the CDR3 DNA reads TGTGCCAGCAGCAGCGGCCGGGGACAGGGTGACGAGCAGTACTTC. This gives the protein CASSSGRGQGDEQYF.

This clonotype appeared once. This chain joins TRBV6-1 and TRBJ1-2; perhaps TRBD1 as D (5 bases). The CDR3 contains 15 residues. Per the germline V gene, CDR1 is MNHNS and CDR2 is SASEGT. The V gene lost 1 base and the J gene lost 7 bases, with 16 bases spanning the gap. CDR3: CASSEVGPRGRGYTF. The CDR3 region has the DNA TGTGCCAGCAGTGAAGTGGGGCCGAGGGGCCGTGGCTACACCTTC.

The DNA of the CDR3 is TGTGCCAGCAGTAACCCCGGACAGACCGAAAACTACGAGCAGTACTTC. Its protein is CASSNPGQTENYEQYF. V is TRBV28 and J is TRBJ2-7; perhaps TRBD1 as D (6 bases). Trimming stripped 5 bases from V and 3 bases from J, with 20 bases between. Germline values: CDR1 MDHEN, CDR2 SYDVKM. The CDR3 sequence is 16 residues long.

In its sample, this clonotype was seen a few times. The chain has TRBV5-5 and TRBJ2-7, with 11 nucleotides matching TRBD2. Germline V CDR1 and CDR2: SGHKS, YYEKEE (reference sequence). V lost 3 bases, J lost 7 bases, and 9 bases stayed unmatched. The CDR3 length is 15 residues. CDR3 in amino acids: CASSSVAGGLGEQYF. The DNA of the CDR3 is TGTGCCAGCAGCTCTGTAGCGGGGGGGCTAGGGGAGCAGTACTTC.

J is TRBJ1-2 and V is TRBV7-2; 7 bases are shared with TRBD1. The V gene's germline CDR1 is SGHTA and CDR2 FQGNSA. The V and J ends lost 7 bases and 2 bases, in that order; junction bases with no gene match: 7. This CDR3 contains 14 residues. In DNA form, the CDR3 reads TGTGCCAGCATGCTGGGACAGTCGAACTATGGCTACACCTTC. It is translated as CASMLGQSNYGYTF.

This clonotype has more than one count but fewer than ten. Here the CDR3 reads CASSPDQGETQYF. In DNA form, the CDR3 reads TGTGCCAGCAGCCCCGATCAGGGAGAGACCCAGTACTTC. The J gene is TRBJ2-5, the V gene TRBV9; weak D call: TRBD1 (5 bases). CDR3 length: 13 residues. In germline, CDR1 is SGDLS, CDR2 YYNGEE. V dropped 4 bases and J dropped 4 bases, with 11 bases sitting between them.

The rearrangement links TRBV6-5 to TRBJ2-7; 7 bases line up with TRBD1. V lost 0 bases to trimming and J lost 5 bases; unmatched junction nucleotides: 4. The V gene's germline CDR1 is MNHEY and CDR2 SVGAGI. The length of the CDR3 is 14 residues. The CDR3 is CASSYSRQGDEQYF. In DNA, the CDR3 is TGTGCCAGCAGTTACTCGAGGCAGGGGGACGAGCAGTACTTC.

The rearrangement links TRBV27 to TRBJ1-2, with TRBD1 matching over 7 bases. From germline, CDR1 is MNHEY and CDR2 SMNVEV (reference sequence). The CDR3 runs 15 residues. V lost 2 bases, J lost 7 bases, and 10 bases stayed unmatched. The CDR3 protein is CASSLQGDLSCGYTF. The CDR3 DNA reads as TGTGCCAGCAGTTTACAGGGGGATCTAAGCTGTGGCTACACCTTC.

The chain combines TRBV6-2 or TRBV6-3 with TRBJ2-3; D gene unclear. Germline V gives CDR1 MNHEY, CDR2 SVGEGT. This CDR3 is 15 amino acids long. Trimming left V 7 bases short and J 0 bases short, with 14 bases between. The CDR3 DNA is TGTGCCAGCACCCTTGTCAGTTCTAGCACAGATACGCAGTATTTT. Translating it yields CASTLVSSSTDTQYF.

This clonotype came up a few times. This sequence joins TRBV12-3 or TRBV12-4 and TRBJ1-5; D gene unclear. The CDR3 contains 15 residues. V gave up 3 bases and J gave up 4 bases, with 13 bases separating them. This CDR3 reads CASSFGITANQPQHF. DNA for the CDR3: TGTGCCAGCAGTTTCGGAATCACAGCGAATCAGCCCCAGCATTTT.

This chain links TRBV9 with TRBJ2-5; 11 positions agree with TRBD2. The CDR3 spans 15 residues. CDR1 SGDLS and CDR2 YYNGEE come from the germline V gene. V shed 3 bases, J shed 11 bases, and the junction held 12 bases outside the gene matches. CDR3 region: CASSEPGLAVNEQYF. DNA of the CDR3: TGTGCCAGCAGCGAGCCGGGACTAGCGGTCAATGAGCAGTACTTC.

The chain combines TRBV6-5 with TRBJ1-6, with 9 bases aligning to TRBD1. V dropped 6 bases and J dropped 7; count of bases not matched to a gene: 13. The CDR3 has 17 residues. CDR1 and CDR2 (germline): MNHEY, SVGAGI. The CDR3 spells CASSYTTGTGKNSPLHF. The CDR3 DNA is TGTGCCAGCAGCTACACCACCGGGACAGGGAAAAATTCACCCCTCCACTTT.

The chain has TRBV5-1 and TRBJ2-3, with D perhaps matching TRBD1 (6 bases). Trimming left V 2 bases short and J 5 bases short, with 12 bases between. The CDR3 is 14 amino acids. Germline lookup yields CDR1 SGHRS and CDR2 YFSETQ. This chain's CDR3 is CASSLAGVVDTQYF. The DNA of the CDR3 is TGCGCCAGCAGCTTAGCAGGGGTGGTAGATACGCAGTATTTT. The full variable domain, in which reference TRBV5-1 and TRBJ2-3 provide the parts outside the CDR3, is KAGVTQTPRYLIKTRGQQVTLSCSPISGHRSVSWYQQTPGQGLQFLFEYFSETQRNKGNFPGRFSGRQFSNSRSEMNVSTLELGDSALYLCASSLAGVVDTQYFGPGTRLTVL.

The rearrangement links TRBV20-1 to TRBJ1-2, with D possibly matching TRBD1 (6 bases). The CDR3 consists of 14 residues. V lost 2 bases, J lost 2 bases, and 12 bases lay in between. Germline CDR1 DFQATT, CDR2 SNEGSKA (reference sequence). CDR3 nucleotides: TGCAGTGCTAGAAGGGACATTTTCAACTATGGCTACACCTTC. It translates to CSARRDIFNYGYTF.

This sequence joins TRBV13 and TRBJ2-5; D is perhaps TRBD2 (5 bases). From germline, CDR1 is PRHDT and CDR2 FYEKMQ (reference sequence). The CDR3 covers 14 residues. Between the trimmed V and J ends, which lost 1 base and 5 bases, there was a span of 11 bases. The CDR3 nucleotides are TGTGCCAGCAGCTTAGCGTACAAGCGGGAGACCCAGTACTTC. Translating gives CASSLAYKRETQYF. The full variable domain, completed using reference TRBV13 and TRBJ2-5, is AAGVIQSPRHLIKEKRETATLKCYPIPRHDTVYWYQQGPGQDPQFLISFYEKMQSDKGSIPDRFSAQQFSDYHSELNMSSLELGDSALYFCASSLAYKRETQYFGPGTRLLVL.

The table lists this clonotype with a few counts. The rearrangement uses TRBV7-2 and TRBJ2-1; 15 bases align to TRBD2. CDR3 length: 15 residues. Germline V gene lookup returns CDR1 SGHTA and CDR2 FQGNSA. After removal of 6 bases from V and 12 bases from J, the junction contained 9 bases not matched to a gene. CDR3 residues: CASRPGTSGGPVQFF. The CDR3 region has the DNA TGTGCCAGCAGACCCGGGACTAGCGGGGGGCCGGTGCAGTTCTTC.

This clonotype was found a few times. The V gene is TRBV7-2, the J gene TRBJ1-1; D is undetermined. CDR1 and CDR2 from the germline V gene are SGHTA and FQGNSA. V lost 5 bases and J lost 7, with 11 bases in between. The CDR3 is 12 amino acids. The CDR3 sequence is CASSPGWGEAFF. CDR3 in DNA: TGTGCCAGCAGCCCGGGGTGGGGTGAAGCTTTCTTT.

This clonotype has a count of ten or more. The chain joins TRBV20-1 to TRBJ2-7, with D perhaps matching TRBD1 (6 bases). The V gene's germline CDR1 is DFQATT and CDR2 SNEGSKA (reference sequence). This CDR3 is built from 11 residues. CDR3 sequence: CSTRGGYEQYF. For the CDR3, the DNA is TGCAGCACGCGAGGGGGCTACGAGCAGTACTTC.

The V and J genes are TRBV6-1 and TRBJ2-6; D unclear. CDR3 length equals 14 residues. Per the germline V gene, CDR1 is MNHNS and CDR2 is SASEGT. Deletions cut 3 bases from V and 16 bases from J, with 19 bases between. The DNA of the CDR3 is TGTGCCAGCAGTGAGTCTTGGGATAGCTTTGTTCTGACTTTC. It specifies CASSESWDSFVLTF.

This chain connects TRBV7-9 to TRBJ1-1, with D perhaps TRBD1 (5 bases). V was cut by 5 bases and J by 1 base, with 8 bases left in between. The CDR3 totals 13 residues. From germline, CDR1 is SEHNR and CDR2 FQNEAQ (reference sequence). The CDR3 is CASSPDKNTEAFF. In DNA, the CDR3 is TGTGCCAGCAGCCCGGACAAGAACACTGAAGCTTTCTTT.

This rearrangement joins TRBV20-1 to TRBJ2-7; 9 positions agree with TRBD1. This CDR3 spans 13 amino acids. Germline CDR1 and CDR2: DFQATT and SNEGSKA (reference sequence). V shed 4 bases, J shed 7 bases, and the junction held 8 bases outside the gene matches. This chain's CDR3 is CSATGTGLDEQYF. The CDR3 coding sequence is TGCAGTGCTACCGGGACAGGGTTGGATGAGCAGTACTTC.

The chain employs TRBV7-6 and TRBJ2-5; D not certain. CDR3 length equals 16 residues. Germline CDR1 reads SGHVS; CDR2 reads FNYEAQ. Trimming shortened V by 1 base and J by 2 bases, and 14 bases separated the two germline ends. The CDR3 DNA reads as TGTGCCAGCAGCTTAGTTCCCCAATTGATGCAAGAGACCCAGTACTTC. Amino acid sequence: CASSLVPQLMQETQYF.

The rearrangement links TRBV29-1 to TRBJ1-2, with D perhaps TRBD1 (6 bases). The V gene's germline CDR1 is SQVTM and CDR2 ANQGSEA. This CDR3 has 11 amino acids. With 8 bases removed from V and 5 bases from J, the gap between germline ends came to 12 bases. CDR3 nucleotide sequence: TGCAGCTCCGCAGGGGAATATGGCTACACCTTC. As protein: CSSAGEYGYTF. The variable domain in full, completed from reference TRBV29-1 and TRBJ1-2, reads SAVISQKPSRDICQRGTSLTIQCQVDSQVTMMFWYRQQPGQSLTLIATANQGSEATYESGFVIDKFPISRPNLTFSTLTVSNMSPEDSSIYLCSSAGEYGYTFGSGTRLTVV.

The CDR3 DNA is TGTGCCAGCAGTTACTCCGGGACATATAGCACAGATACGCAGTATTTT. Protein product: CASSYSGTYSTDTQYF. The gene calls are TRBV6-5 and TRBJ2-3; perhaps TRBD1 as D (6 bases). Per the germline V gene, CDR1 is MNHEY and CDR2 is SVGAGI. The CDR3 is 16 residues long. V dropped 0 bases and J dropped 0 bases, with 10 bases sitting between them.

The V gene is TRBV7-2, the J gene TRBJ2-3, with a possible D match to TRBD2 (5 bases). V was pared by 6 bases and J by 0 bases, with 13 bases between. Germline V CDR1 and CDR2: SGHTA, FQGNSA. The CDR3 extends over 15 amino acids. The CDR3 DNA sequence: TGTGCCAGCAGAAAAAGGACGGGAAGCACAGATACGCAGTATTTT. This sequence encodes CASRKRTGSTDTQYF.

The gene calls are TRBV7-8 and TRBJ2-5; 11 bases agree with TRBD1. The junction had 12 bases not matched to a gene; V was cut back by 7 bases and J by 5 bases. Germline CDR1 and CDR2: SGHVS and FQNEAQ. The CDR3 spans 16 residues. The CDR3, as DNA: TGTGCCAGCAACCAAAAGCGGACAGGGGGCTTTGAGACCCAGTACTTC. Its protein is CASNQKRTGGFETQYF.

This chain links TRBV18 with TRBJ2-5; a weak D match, TRBD1 (6 bases). The J call is doubtful: the DNA matches TRBJ2-4 better. This CDR3 has 15 residues. In germline, CDR1 is KGHSH, CDR2 LQKENI. The DNA of the CDR3 is TGTGCCAGCTCACTAGAACAGGGTACCCAAAACATTCAGTACTTC. Translated: CASSLEQGTQNIQYF.

CDR3 loop: CASSFGLAGKQFF. For the CDR3, the DNA is TGTGCCAGCAGTTTTGGACTAGCGGGGAAGCAGTTCTTC. This chain joins TRBV7-2 and TRBJ2-1; 12 bases line up with TRBD2. V gave up 6 bases and J gave up 11 bases; unmatched junction bases: 5. Germline CDR1 reads SGHTA; CDR2 reads FQGNSA. CDR3 length: 13 amino acids. Combining the CDR3 with reference TRBV7-2 and TRBJ2-1 gives the whole variable domain GAGVSQSPSNKVTEKGKDVELRCDPISGHTALYWYRQSLGQGLEFLIYFQGNSAPDKSGLPSDRFSAERTGGSVSTLTIQRTQQEDSAVYLCASSFGLAGKQFFGPGTRLTVL.

This chain joins TRBV20-1 and TRBJ2-7; TRBD2 might be the D (6 bases). The germline gives CDR1 DFQATT, CDR2 SNEGSKA (reference sequence). The ends were cut back, 2 bases at V and 4 bases at J, with 12 bases in the middle. The CDR3 has 13 residues. This CDR3 reads CSARPSDRYEQYF. CDR3 nucleotide sequence: TGCAGTGCTAGACCTAGCGATAGGTACGAGCAGTACTTC.

This clonotype was picked up a small number of times. V usage is TRBV5-1 and J usage is TRBJ2-1, with 9 bases lining up with TRBD2. The CDR3 covers 15 residues. The V and J ends lost 6 bases and 4 bases, in that order; junction bases with no gene match: 8. Germline V lookup: CDR1 SGHRS, CDR2 YFSETQ. The CDR3 spells CASNGAGGRYNEQFF. The CDR3 DNA is TGCGCCAGCAATGGTGCGGGGGGGCGATACAATGAGCAGTTCTTC.